A selection of T cell receptor beta chains follows, all from one sample in a study of blood T cell repertoires in COVID-19. TCRdb's table, derived via immunoSEQ multiplex PCR, lists solely in-frame clones and lacks some. Of 300,000 to 400,000 clones listed, 85% are singletons. Sequenced input: PBMCs or T cells enriched from blood (not recorded which). The source is a woman aged 25 to 45 who had been exposed to COVID-19. Each CDR3 is given with its conserved first and last residue. A D gene is named only where the DNA matches it firmly. Clone size is not always given. Where it is, it says once, few, many or a class for expanded clones.

size | D | J | V | CDR3
- | TRBD1 | TRBJ1-1 | TRBV7-3 | CASSTGVAGTEAFF
- | TRBD1 | TRBJ1-2 | TRBV5-1 | CASRTGTGNYGYTF
- | TRBD1 | TRBJ2-2 | TRBV28 | CASSRAGTVNTGELFF
once | - | TRBJ2-1 | TRBV9 | CARFLRGIVSYNEQFF
- | - | TRBJ1-1 | TRBV7-9 | CASSLTSSGQEAFF
- | - | TRBJ1-5 | TRBV3-1/TRBV3-2 | CASSQGIDQPQHF
once | TRBD1 | TRBJ1-5 | TRBV19 | CASSIRTGGAFSNQPQHF
- | - | TRBJ1-2 | TRBV15 | CATSRDRGYYGYTF
- | TRBD2 | TRBJ2-7 | TRBV19 | CASSKEAGVYEQYF
- | - | TRBJ1-2 | TRBV19 | CASSISSNYGYTF
- | - | TRBJ1-4 | TRBV5-1 | CASSYRDWGEKLFF
- | TRBD1 | TRBJ2-1 | TRBV6-4 | CASSVGTGDYNEQFF
- | TRBD1 | TRBJ1-1 | TRBV3-1/TRBV3-2 | CASSQGQGRAFF
- | - | TRBJ1-2 | TRBV7-2 | CASSPKGGIGYTF
few | - | TRBJ2-2 | TRBV5-1 | CASSLAGLQQPGELFF
few | TRBD2 | TRBJ2-5 | TRBV7-9 | CASSLGGGAETQYF
- | - | TRBJ2-7 | TRBV10-3 | CAISEWTGSYEQYF
few | - | TRBJ1-2 | TRBV28 | CASLGVGGQANYGYTF
- | - | TRBJ1-4 | TRBV6-1 | CASSEGQGAAEKLFF
- | - | TRBJ2-2 | TRBV19 | CASRGTSTGELFF
- | - | TRBJ2-3 | TRBV5-1 | CASSFTTQRADTQYF
- | TRBD2 | TRBJ2-5 | TRBV10-1 | CASSESQAGGETQYF
- | - | TRBJ1-2 | TRBV6-5 | CARTFSYGYTF
- | - | TRBJ1-3 | TRBV5-6 | CASSLGASGNTIYF
- | - | TRBJ2-1 | TRBV29-1 | CSAGRQSEFF
- | TRBD1 | TRBJ1-1 | TRBV5-6 | CASSPQGGEAFF
- | TRBD1 | TRBJ1-2 | TRBV29-1 | CSVLGQPPTFYGYTF
- | - | TRBJ2-3 | TRBV7-3 | CASSLGDYHTDTQYF
- | - | TRBJ1-2 | TRBV19 | CASSYGHQNYGYTF
- | - | TRBJ2-2 | TRBV6-5 | CASSYDPDLNTGELFF
- | TRBD1 | TRBJ1-4 | TRBV5-1 | CASSSQGQGTNEKLFF
- | - | TRBJ2-1 | TRBV10-3 | CATQEAGTLYNEQFF
- | - | TRBJ2-3 | TRBV14 | CASSQSGLDTQYF
- | - | TRBJ2-1 | TRBV10-1 | CASSDSTSYNEQFF
- | - | TRBJ2-3 | TRBV5-6 | CASSLIFRGSRLVTDTQYF
- | - | TRBJ2-7 | TRBV28 | CASSLGDTIYEQYF
- | TRBD1 | TRBJ2-7 | TRBV24-1 | CATSDLGQGAGEQYF
once | - | TRBJ2-3 | TRBV28 | CASSPPWWSRADTQYF
- | - | TRBJ1-5 | TRBV30 | CAWSIGDYSNQPQHF
- | - | TRBJ2-7 | TRBV4-3 | CASSQSWSSYEQYF
- | - | TRBJ2-5 | TRBV3-1/TRBV3-2 | CASSPRGVRGETQYF